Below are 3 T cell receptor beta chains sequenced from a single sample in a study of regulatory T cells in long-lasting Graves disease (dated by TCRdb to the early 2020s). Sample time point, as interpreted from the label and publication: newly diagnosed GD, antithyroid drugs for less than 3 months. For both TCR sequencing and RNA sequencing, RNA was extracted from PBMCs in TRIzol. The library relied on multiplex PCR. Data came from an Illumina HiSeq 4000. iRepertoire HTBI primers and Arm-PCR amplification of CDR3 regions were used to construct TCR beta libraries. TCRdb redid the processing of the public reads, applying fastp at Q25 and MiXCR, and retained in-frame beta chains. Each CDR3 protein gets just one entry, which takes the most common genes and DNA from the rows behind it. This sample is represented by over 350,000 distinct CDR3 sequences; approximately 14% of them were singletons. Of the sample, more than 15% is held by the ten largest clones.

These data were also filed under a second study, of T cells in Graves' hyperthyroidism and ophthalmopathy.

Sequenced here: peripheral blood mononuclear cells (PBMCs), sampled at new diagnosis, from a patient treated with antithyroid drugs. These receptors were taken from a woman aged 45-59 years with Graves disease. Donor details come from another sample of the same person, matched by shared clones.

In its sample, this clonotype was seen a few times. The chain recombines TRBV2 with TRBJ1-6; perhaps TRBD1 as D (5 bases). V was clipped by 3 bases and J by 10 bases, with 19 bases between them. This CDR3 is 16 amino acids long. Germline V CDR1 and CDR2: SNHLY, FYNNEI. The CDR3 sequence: CASSDPVGRVGSPLHF. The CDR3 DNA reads TGTGCCAGCAGTGACCCCGTAGGCAGGGTGGGCTCACCCCTCCACTTT.

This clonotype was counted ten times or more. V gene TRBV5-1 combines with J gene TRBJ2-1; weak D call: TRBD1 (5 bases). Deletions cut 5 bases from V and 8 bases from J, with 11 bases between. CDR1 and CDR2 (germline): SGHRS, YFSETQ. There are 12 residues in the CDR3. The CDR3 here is CASRNPGYEQFF. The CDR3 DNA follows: TGCGCCAGCAGAAACCCAGGGTATGAGCAGTTCTTC.

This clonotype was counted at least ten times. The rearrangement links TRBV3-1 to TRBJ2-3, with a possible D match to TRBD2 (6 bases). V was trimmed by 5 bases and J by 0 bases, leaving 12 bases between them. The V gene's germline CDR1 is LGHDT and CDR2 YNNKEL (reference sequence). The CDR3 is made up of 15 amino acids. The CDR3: CASSAGPRSTDTQYF. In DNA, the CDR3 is TGTGCCAGCAGCGCGGGACCTCGTAGCACAGATACGCAGTATTTT.